A single sample gave rise to the 18 T cell receptor beta chains below, sequenced in a study of T cells in Graves' hyperthyroidism and ophthalmopathy. RNA transcripts provided the source from which TCR beta CDR3 regions were amplified. HTBI primers were the set used in a first-round RT-PCR of the TCR CDR3. Each CDR3 protein is one row after TCRdb ran MiXCR on the multiplex PCR reads. The sample consists of about 200,000 distinct CDR3 sequences, around 18% of them appearing once. The sequenced material came from blood. These TCRs come from a man aged 35-49 years with Graves' hyperthyroidism.

The gene calls are TRBV4-3 and TRBJ2-7, with D maybe TRBD1 (5 bases). Per germline, CDR1 LGHNA and CDR2 YSLEER. The CDR3 sequence is 16 residues long. V lost 1 base and J lost 0, with 13 bases in between. The CDR3 DNA follows: TGCGCCAGCAGCCAAGGAATTAGTGACAGCTCCTACGAGCAGTACTTC. It codes for CASSQGISDSSYEQYF.

This clonotype occurred many times. The V and J genes are TRBV28 and TRBJ1-6, with D perhaps TRBD1 (5 bases). This CDR3 contains 18 residues. The V end was cut by 5 bases, the J end by 0 bases, with 17 bases between. Germline assignment: CDR1 MDHEN and CDR2 SYDVKM. The CDR3 bases are TGTGCCAGCAGTAAAGGGGACTACCAGAGCTCCTATAATTCACCCCTCCACTTT. Translating it yields CASSKGDYQSSYNSPLHF.

This clonotype has at least ten counts. V gene TRBV20-1 combines with J gene TRBJ2-4, with D unresolved. The germline V and J ends were trimmed by 2 bases and 0 bases, with 11 bases remaining between them. The CDR3 has 15 residues. Germline lookup yields CDR1 DFQATT and CDR2 SNEGSKA (reference sequence). CDR3 protein: CSARHLGLAKNIQYF. CDR3 coding DNA: TGCAGTGCTAGACATCTGGGGTTAGCCAAAAACATTCAGTACTTC.

In this sample, this clonotype turned up many times. The chain has TRBV20-1 and TRBJ2-1; TRBD2 matches at 8 bases. Germline V gene sequence: CDR1 DFQATT, CDR2 SNEGSKA (reference sequence). CDR3 length: 13 residues. The CDR3 nucleotides read TGCGCGGGGGGTATTAGTGGGTACAATGAGCAGTTCTTC. It specifies CAGGISGYNEQFF.

This clonotype was observed many times. This sequence joins TRBV27 and TRBJ2-1; TRBD1 matches at 8 bases. The junction had 7 bases not matched to a gene; V was cut back by 6 bases and J by 9 bases. The CDR3 runs to 13 residues. Germline V lookup: CDR1 MNHEY, CDR2 SMNVEV (reference sequence). The CDR3 region has the DNA TGTGCCAGCAGCAAGCTGGACAGGGCTGAGCAGTTCTTC. Amino acid sequence: CASSKLDRAEQFF.

This clonotype was found many times. This sequence joins TRBV10-3 and TRBJ2-5, with 9 bases fitting TRBD1. This CDR3 has 14 residues. V lost 6 bases to trimming and J lost 3 bases; unmatched junction nucleotides: 5. The V gene's germline CDR1 is ENHRY and CDR2 SYGVKD. DNA for the CDR3: TGTGCCATCAGGAGGGGACAGGGTGAAGAGACCCAGTACTTC. Amino acid sequence: CAIRRGQGEETQYF.

This clonotype was observed at least ten times. The chain couples TRBV6-2 or TRBV6-3 to TRBJ2-7; D tentatively reads TRBD1 or TRBD2 (5 bases each). This CDR3 is 15 amino acids long. The V gene lost 5 bases and the J gene lost 3 bases, with 17 bases spanning the gap. Germline lookup yields CDR1 MNHEY and CDR2 SVGEGT. The CDR3 here is CASSPPDRGDYEQYF. CDR3 DNA: TGTGCCAGCAGTCCCCCCGACAGAGGGGACTACGAGCAGTACTTC.

This clonotype was seen repeatedly, ten times or more. This chain joins TRBV7-9 and TRBJ2-2, with D perhaps matching TRBD1 or TRBD2 (6 bases each). Trimming shortened V by 7 bases and J by 4 bases, and 13 bases separated the two germline ends. The germline V gene has CDR1 SEHNR and CDR2 FQNEAQ (reference sequence). The CDR3 length is 14 residues. CDR3 in amino acids: CASKKQGGTGELFF. As DNA, the CDR3 is TGTGCCAGCAAAAAACAGGGAGGCACCGGGGAGCTGTTTTTT.

This clonotype was seen at least ten times. The chain combines TRBV28 with TRBJ2-3; D call uncertain. The CDR3 has 12 residues. Per the germline V gene, CDR1 is MDHEN and CDR2 is SYDVKM. The V gene lost 4 bases and the J gene lost 6 bases, with 8 bases spanning the gap. The CDR3 bases are TGTGCCAGCAGTTCACAGAGGGATACGCAGTATTTT. It encodes CASSSQRDTQYF.

This clonotype was picked up a small number of times. The chain has TRBV7-6 and TRBJ2-1, with D hard to call. V was trimmed by 1 base and J by 0 bases, leaving 10 bases between them. The CDR3 has 16 residues. Germline CDR1 SGHVS, CDR2 FNYEAQ. The DNA for the CDR3 is TGTGCCAGCAGCTTAGTTCACCCCCTCTCCTACAATGAGCAGTTCTTC. It specifies CASSLVHPLSYNEQFF.

In this sample, this clonotype turned up many times. This rearrangement joins TRBV2 to TRBJ2-7, with 8 bases that match TRBD2. Germline values: CDR1 SNHLY, CDR2 FYNNEI. V shed 8 bases, J shed 3 bases, and the junction held 9 bases outside the gene matches. There are 14 residues in the CDR3. The CDR3 loop reads CASQVGLANYEQYF. The CDR3 nucleotides are TGTGCCAGCCAGGTTGGACTAGCCAACTACGAGCAGTACTTC. Full variable domain (outside the CDR3, taken from reference TRBV2 and TRBJ2-7): EPEVTQTPSHQVTQMGQEVILRCVPISNHLYFYWYRQILGQKVEFLVSFYNNEISEKSEIFDDQFSVERPDGSNFTLKIRSTKLEDSAMYFCASQVGLANYEQYFGPGTRLTVT.

V usage is TRBV2 and J usage is TRBJ1-1; D call uncertain. CDR3 length: 12 amino acids. The germline gives CDR1 SNHLY, CDR2 FYNNEI. The V end lost 8 bases, the J end lost 0 bases, and 7 bases lay between the germline ends. The CDR3 protein is CASDRMNTEAFF. CDR3 coding DNA: TGTGCCAGCGACCGGATGAACACTGAAGCTTTCTTT.

The J gene is TRBJ2-7, the V gene TRBV10-3, with TRBD1 as a possible D gene (6 bases). The CDR3 sequence is 13 residues long. Trimming stripped 6 bases from V and 5 bases from J, with 14 bases between. Germline CDR1 is ENHRY and CDR2 is SYGVKD. The CDR3 region has the DNA TGTGCCATCAGGAGGACAGATCCCGACGAGCAGTACTTC. Translated, it gives CAIRRTDPDEQYF.

This clonotype was seen more than once but under ten times. The rearrangement uses TRBV27 and TRBJ1-5; 9 positions agree with TRBD1. V lost 2 bases and J lost 4; bases outside the gene matches: 15. There are 19 residues in the CDR3. CDR1 and CDR2 (germline): MNHEY, SMNVEV (reference sequence). The CDR3 sequence is CASSLHYGRDRAFNQPQHF. CDR3 coding DNA: TGTGCCAGCAGTTTACACTATGGCCGGGACAGGGCGTTTAATCAGCCCCAGCATTTT.

This clonotype was observed a handful of times. This chain uses TRBV14 with TRBJ2-6; D unresolved. Germline loops: CDR1 SGHDN, CDR2 FVKESK. V shed 2 bases and J shed 0 bases, with 8 bases lying between them. The CDR3 covers 16 residues. The CDR3 sequence is CASSQRRLSGANVLTF. The DNA for the CDR3 is TGTGCCAGCAGCCAACGACGTCTCTCTGGGGCCAACGTCCTGACTTTC. Combining the CDR3 with reference TRBV14 and TRBJ2-6 gives the whole variable domain EAGVTQFPSHSVIEKGQTVTLRCDPISGHDNLYWYRRVMGKEIKFLLHFVKESKQDESGMPNNRFLAERTGGTYSTLKVQPAELEDSGVYFCASSQRRLSGANVLTFGAGSRLTVL.

This clonotype appeared many times. The CDR3 region is CATSRDRGFADTQYF. DNA for the CDR3: TGTGCCACCAGCAGAGATCGCGGGTTCGCAGATACGCAGTATTTT. V and J are TRBV15 and TRBJ2-3, with a tentative D call TRBD2 (5 bases). V lost 0 bases and J 4 bases, leaving 11 bases between the germline ends. Germline V gene lookup returns CDR1 LNHNV and CDR2 YYDKDF (reference sequence). The CDR3 loop spans 15 amino acids.

About this clonotype: This may come from a read error, since a much larger clone is one base off. V gene TRBV5-6 combines with J gene TRBJ2-3; D gene ambiguous. Trimming cost V 1 base and J 4 bases, with 10 bases left between them. The CDR3 is made up of 14 amino acids. Germline CDR1 is SGHDT and CDR2 is YYEEEE. CDR3 sequence reads: CASSLWSTSDTQYF. The CDR3 DNA reads TGTGCCAGCAGCTTGTGGTCAACATCAGATACGCAGTATTTT.

At least ten counts were recorded for this clonotype. The chain recombines TRBV6-5 with TRBJ1-1, with 12 bases fitting TRBD1. The CDR3 sequence is 17 residues long. Losses at the gene ends were 0 bases for V and 2 bases for J; bases not matched to a gene: 4. Germline V gene lookup returns CDR1 MNHEY and CDR2 SVGAGI. The chain's CDR3 is CASSYSIGTGGNTEAFF. CDR3 nucleotides: TGTGCCAGCAGTTACTCGATCGGGACAGGGGGCAACACTGAAGCTTTCTTT.